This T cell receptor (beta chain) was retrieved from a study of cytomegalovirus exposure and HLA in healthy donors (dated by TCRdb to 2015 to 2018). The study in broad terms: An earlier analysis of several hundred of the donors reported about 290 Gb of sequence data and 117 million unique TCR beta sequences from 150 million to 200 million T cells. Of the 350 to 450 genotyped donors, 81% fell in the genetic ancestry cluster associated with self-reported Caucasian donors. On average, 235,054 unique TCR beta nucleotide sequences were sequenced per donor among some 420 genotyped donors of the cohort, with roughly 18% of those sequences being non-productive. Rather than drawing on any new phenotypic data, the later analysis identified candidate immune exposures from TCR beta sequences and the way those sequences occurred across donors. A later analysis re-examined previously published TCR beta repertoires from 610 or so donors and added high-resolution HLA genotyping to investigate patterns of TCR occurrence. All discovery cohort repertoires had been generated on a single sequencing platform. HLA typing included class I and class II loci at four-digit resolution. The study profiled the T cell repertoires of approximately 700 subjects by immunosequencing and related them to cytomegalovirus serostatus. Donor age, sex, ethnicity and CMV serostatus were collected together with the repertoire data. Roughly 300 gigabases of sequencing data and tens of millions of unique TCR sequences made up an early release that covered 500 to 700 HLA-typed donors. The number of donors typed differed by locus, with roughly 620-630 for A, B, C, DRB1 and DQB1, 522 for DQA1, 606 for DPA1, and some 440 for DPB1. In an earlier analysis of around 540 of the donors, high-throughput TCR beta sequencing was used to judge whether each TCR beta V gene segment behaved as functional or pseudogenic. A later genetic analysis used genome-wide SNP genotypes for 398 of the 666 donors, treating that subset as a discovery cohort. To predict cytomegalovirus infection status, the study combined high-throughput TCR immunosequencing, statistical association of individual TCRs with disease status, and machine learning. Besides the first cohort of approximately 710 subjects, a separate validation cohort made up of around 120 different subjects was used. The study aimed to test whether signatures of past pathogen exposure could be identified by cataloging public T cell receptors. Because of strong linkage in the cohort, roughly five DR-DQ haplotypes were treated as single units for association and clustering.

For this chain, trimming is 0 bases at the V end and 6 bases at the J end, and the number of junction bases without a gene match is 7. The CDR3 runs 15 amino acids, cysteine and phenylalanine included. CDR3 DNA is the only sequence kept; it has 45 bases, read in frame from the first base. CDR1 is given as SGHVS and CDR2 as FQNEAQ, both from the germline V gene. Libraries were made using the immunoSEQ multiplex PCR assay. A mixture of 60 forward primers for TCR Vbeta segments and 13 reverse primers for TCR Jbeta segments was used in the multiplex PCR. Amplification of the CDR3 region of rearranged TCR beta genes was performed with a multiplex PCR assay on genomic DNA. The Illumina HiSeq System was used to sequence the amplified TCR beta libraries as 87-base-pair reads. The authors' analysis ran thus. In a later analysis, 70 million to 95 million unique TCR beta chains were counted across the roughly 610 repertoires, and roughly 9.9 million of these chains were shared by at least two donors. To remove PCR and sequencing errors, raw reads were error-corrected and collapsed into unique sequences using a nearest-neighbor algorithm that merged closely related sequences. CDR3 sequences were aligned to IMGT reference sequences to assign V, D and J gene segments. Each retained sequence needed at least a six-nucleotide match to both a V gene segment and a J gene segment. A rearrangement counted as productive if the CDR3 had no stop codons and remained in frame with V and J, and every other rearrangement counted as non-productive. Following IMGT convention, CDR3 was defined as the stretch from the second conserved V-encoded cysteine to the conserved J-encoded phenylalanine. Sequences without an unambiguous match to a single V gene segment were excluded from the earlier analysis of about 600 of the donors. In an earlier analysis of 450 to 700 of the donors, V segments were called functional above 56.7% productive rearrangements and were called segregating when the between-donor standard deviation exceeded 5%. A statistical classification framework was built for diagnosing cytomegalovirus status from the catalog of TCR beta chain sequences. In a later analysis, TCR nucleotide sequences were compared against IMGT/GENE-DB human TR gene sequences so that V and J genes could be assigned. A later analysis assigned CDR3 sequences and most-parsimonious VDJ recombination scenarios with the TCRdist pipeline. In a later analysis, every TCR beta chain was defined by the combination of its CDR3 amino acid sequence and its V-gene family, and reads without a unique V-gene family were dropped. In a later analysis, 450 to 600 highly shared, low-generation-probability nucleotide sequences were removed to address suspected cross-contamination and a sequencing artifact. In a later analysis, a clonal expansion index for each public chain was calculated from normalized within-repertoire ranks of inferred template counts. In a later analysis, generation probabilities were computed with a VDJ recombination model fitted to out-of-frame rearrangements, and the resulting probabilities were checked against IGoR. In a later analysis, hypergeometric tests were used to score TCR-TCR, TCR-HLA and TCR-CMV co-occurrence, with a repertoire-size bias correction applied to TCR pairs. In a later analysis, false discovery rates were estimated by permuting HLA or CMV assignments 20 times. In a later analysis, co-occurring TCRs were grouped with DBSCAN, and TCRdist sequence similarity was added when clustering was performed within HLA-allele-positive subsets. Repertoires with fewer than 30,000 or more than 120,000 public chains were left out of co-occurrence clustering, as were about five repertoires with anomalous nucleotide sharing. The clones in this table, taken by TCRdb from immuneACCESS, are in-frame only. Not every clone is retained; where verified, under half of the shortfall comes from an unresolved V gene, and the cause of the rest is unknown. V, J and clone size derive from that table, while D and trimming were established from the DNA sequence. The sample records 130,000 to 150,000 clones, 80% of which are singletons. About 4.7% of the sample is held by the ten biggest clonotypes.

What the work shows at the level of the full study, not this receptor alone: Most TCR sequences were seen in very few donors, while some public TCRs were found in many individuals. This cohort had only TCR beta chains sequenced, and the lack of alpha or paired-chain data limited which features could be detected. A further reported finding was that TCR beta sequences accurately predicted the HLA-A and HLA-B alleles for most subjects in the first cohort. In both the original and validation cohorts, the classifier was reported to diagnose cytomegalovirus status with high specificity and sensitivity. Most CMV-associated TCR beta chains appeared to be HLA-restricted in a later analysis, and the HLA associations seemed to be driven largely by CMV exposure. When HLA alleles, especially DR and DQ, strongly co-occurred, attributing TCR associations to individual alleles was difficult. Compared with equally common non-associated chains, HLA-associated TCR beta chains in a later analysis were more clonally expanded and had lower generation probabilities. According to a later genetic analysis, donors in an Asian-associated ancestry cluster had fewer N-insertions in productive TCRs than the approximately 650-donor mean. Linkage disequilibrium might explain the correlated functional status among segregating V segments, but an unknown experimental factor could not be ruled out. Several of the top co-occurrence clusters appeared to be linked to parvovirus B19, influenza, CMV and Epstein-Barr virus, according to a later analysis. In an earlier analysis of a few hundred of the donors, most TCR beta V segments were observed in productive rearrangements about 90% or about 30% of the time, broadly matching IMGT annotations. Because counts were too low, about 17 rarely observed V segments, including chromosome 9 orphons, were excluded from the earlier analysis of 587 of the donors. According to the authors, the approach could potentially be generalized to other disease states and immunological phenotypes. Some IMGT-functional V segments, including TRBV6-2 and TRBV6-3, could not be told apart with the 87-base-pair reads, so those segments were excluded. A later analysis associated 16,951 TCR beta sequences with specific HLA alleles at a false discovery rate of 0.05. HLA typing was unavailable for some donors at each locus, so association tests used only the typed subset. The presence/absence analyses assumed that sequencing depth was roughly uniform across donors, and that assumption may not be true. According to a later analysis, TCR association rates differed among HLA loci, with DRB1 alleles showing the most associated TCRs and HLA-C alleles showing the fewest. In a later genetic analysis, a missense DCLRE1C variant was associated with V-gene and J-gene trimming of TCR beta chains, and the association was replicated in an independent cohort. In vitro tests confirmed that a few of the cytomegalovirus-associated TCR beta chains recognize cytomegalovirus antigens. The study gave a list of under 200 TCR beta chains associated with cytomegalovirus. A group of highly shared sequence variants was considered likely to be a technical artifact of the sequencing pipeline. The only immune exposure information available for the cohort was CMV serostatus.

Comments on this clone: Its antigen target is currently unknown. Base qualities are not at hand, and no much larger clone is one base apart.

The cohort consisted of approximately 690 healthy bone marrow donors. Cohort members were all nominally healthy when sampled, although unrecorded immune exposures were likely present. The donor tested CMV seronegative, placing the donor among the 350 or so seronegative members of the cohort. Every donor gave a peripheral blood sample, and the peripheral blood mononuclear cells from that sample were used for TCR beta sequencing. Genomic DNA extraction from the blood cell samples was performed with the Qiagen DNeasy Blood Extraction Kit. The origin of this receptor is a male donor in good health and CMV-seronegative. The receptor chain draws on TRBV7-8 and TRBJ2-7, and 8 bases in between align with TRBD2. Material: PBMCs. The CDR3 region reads CASSLASGGPGEQYF. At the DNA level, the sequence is TGTGCCAGCAGCTTAGCGAGCGGGGGTCCGGGCGAGCAGTACTTC. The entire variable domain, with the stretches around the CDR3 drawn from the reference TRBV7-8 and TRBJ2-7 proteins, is GAGVSQSPRYKVAKRGQDVALRCDPISGHVSLFWYQQALGQGPEFLTYFQNEAQLDKSGLPSDRFFAERPEGSVSTLKIQRTQQEDSAVYLCASSLASGGPGEQYFGPGTRLTVT.